This entry lists 24 T cell receptor beta chains sequenced from one sample in a study of T cells in women clearing cervical HPV infection. Sequencing used immunoSEQ multiplex PCR; TCRdb keeps in-frame clones, though not all of them. The sample's table shows about 33,000 clones. Sequenced input: blood buffy coat. The receptors derive from a woman aged 18 to 75 with a cervical HPV16 infection that either progressed to CIN3+ or cleared (not recorded which).

Points on this clone: The CDR3 end falls 3 residues outside the read, so it is completed with the germline J gene. The chain has TRBV7-2 and TRBJ2-2, with 10 bases identical to TRBD1. Germline CDR1 SGHTA, CDR2 FQGNSA. The V segment lost 5 bases and the J segment 4 bases; nucleotides outside the gene matches: 4. This CDR3 region has 15 residues. The CDR3 reads CASSPTGGVTGELFF. CDR3 DNA (partial): TGTGCCAGCAGCCCGACAGGGGGCGTCACCGGGGAG.

Concerning this clone itself: The read is 3 residues too short to cover the CDR3 end, so that end is filled in from the germline J gene. The V gene is TRBV7-9, the J gene TRBJ1-1; 7 bases match TRBD1. The CDR3 sequence is 15 residues long. V was clipped by 4 bases and J by 6 bases; unmatched bases: 11. From germline, CDR1 is SEHNR and CDR2 FQNEAQ (reference sequence). The sequenced CDR3 bases are TGTGCCAGCAGCTCCCATTCAGGGGGTATTGCTGAA. It encodes CASSSHSGGIAE. The CDR3 in full is CASSSHSGGIAEAFF.

As to this clone: The read finishes 3 residues shy of the CDR3 end, and the germline J gene is used to complete it. J is TRBJ2-3 and V is TRBV7-8; 14 positions match TRBD2. CDR3 length: 17 residues. V trimming: 5 bases; J trimming: 2 bases; junction bases outside the gene matches: 6. CDR1 is SGHVS, CDR2 FQNEAQ, per germline. CDR3: CASSPGTSGGSTDTQYF. The DNA read from the CDR3 is TGTGCCAGCAGCCCCGGGACTAGCGGGGGATCCACAGATACG.

This clone is deemed medium-sized by its frequency. The read ends 3 residues before the CDR3 terminus; that terminus is restored from the germline J gene. The V gene is TRBV20-1, the J gene TRBJ1-1; D is perhaps TRBD1 (6 bases). This CDR3 has 11 amino acids. Germline CDR1 DFQATT, CDR2 SNEGSKA (reference sequence). The covered CDR3 bases are TGCAGTGCTAGCTGGGGGCTTCAA. As protein: CSASWGLQ. The whole CDR3 sequence is CSASWGLQAFF.

In terms of frequency, this clone is medium-sized. The DNA ends 3 residues before the CDR3 does, and the rest of the CDR3 is filled in from the germline J gene. The chain carries TRBV20-1 and TRBJ1-5, with unresolved D. Trimming left V 6 bases short and J 0 bases short, with 12 bases between. Germline CDR1 DFQATT, CDR2 SNEGSKA (reference sequence). The CDR3 spans 14 residues. CDR3 sequence reads: CSAHEFSSNQPQHF. CDR3 bases read: TGCAGTGCACACGAATTCTCTAGCAATCAGCCC.

About this clone itself: The read terminates 3 residues ahead of where the CDR3 ends, so the germline J gene completes it. The chain is built from TRBV15 and TRBJ1-4; D remains unclear. Per the germline V gene, CDR1 is LNHNV and CDR2 is YYDKDF (reference sequence). Trimming shortened V by 3 bases and J by 1 base, and 6 bases separated the two germline ends. The CDR3 loop spans 14 amino acids. CDR3 DNA, as far as it was read: TGTGCCACCAGCAGCAGGCTAACTAATGAAAAA. It codes for CATSSRLTNEK. The complete CDR3 sequence is CATSSRLTNEKLFF.

As concerns this clone: The CDR3 goes on 3 residues after the read ends, and that part is filled in from the germline J gene. The chain has TRBV7-9 and TRBJ1-1; 10 bases are a match to TRBD1. The CDR3 runs to 14 residues. Germline lookup yields CDR1 SEHNR and CDR2 FQNEAQ (reference sequence). V shed 5 bases, J shed 4 bases, and the junction held 4 bases outside the gene matches. CDR3 sequence: CASSRGTGVTEAFF. Incomplete CDR3 DNA: TGTGCCAGCAGCAGGGGGACAGGGGTCACTGAA.

Notes on this clone: The CDR3 end falls 3 residues outside the read, so it is completed with the germline J gene. Other DNA sequences within the sample encode an identical CDR3. The chain is built from TRBV19 and TRBJ1-3; D might be TRBD1 (6 bases). The CDR3 runs 14 residues. Germline lookup yields CDR1 LNHDA and CDR2 SQIVND (reference sequence). Trimming took 8 bases from V and 4 from J, leaving 15 bases between them. The CDR3 here is CASGVTGSGNTIYF. CDR3 DNA, as far as it was read: TGTGCCAGTGGTGTAACAGGGTCCGGAAACACC.

Concerning this clone: Read coverage stops 3 residues before the CDR3 terminus; the germline J gene supplies the remainder. The chain links TRBV7-6 to TRBJ1-2; TRBD1 agrees at 9 bases. Looked up from germline, CDR1 is SGHVS and CDR2 is FNYEAQ. The V segment lost 7 bases and the J segment 4 bases; nucleotides outside the gene matches: 7. The CDR3 totals 14 residues. CDR3 sequence reads: CASTPGTGSYGYTF. CDR3 DNA, as far as it was read: TGTGCCAGCACCCCCGGGACAGGGAGCTATGGC.

On this clone itself: The read stops 3 residues short of the end of the CDR3; the missing end is completed from the germline J gene. This chain connects TRBV4-1 to TRBJ2-5; 7 nucleotides line up with TRBD2. From germline, CDR1 is MGHRA and CDR2 YSYEKL. The J segment lost 2 bases and the V segment lost 0 bases, leaving 12 bases of the junction unmatched. The CDR3 totals 18 residues. Partial CDR3 DNA: TGCGCCAGCAGCCAAGATGGGTCCTCTAGCGGTCTACAAGAGACC. This gives the protein CASSQDGSSSGLQET. The CDR3 in its entirety is CASSQDGSSSGLQETQYF.

Note on this clone: The CDR3 end lies 3 residues beyond the end of the read and is filled in from the germline J gene. The J gene is TRBJ2-7, the V gene TRBV30, with TRBD1 matching over 8 bases. The V gene's germline CDR1 is GTSNPN and CDR2 SVGIG (reference sequence). The CDR3 runs to 13 residues. Unmatched junction bases numbered 4, after V lost 2 bases and J lost 4 bases. CDR3 amino acids: CAWSKYRGYEQYF. The part of the CDR3 DNA that was read is TGTGCCTGGAGTAAGTACAGGGGGTACGAG.

A note on this clone: The DNA ends 3 residues before the CDR3 does, and the rest of the CDR3 is filled in from the germline J gene. The V and J genes are TRBV5-1 and TRBJ2-7, with 7 bases lining up with TRBD1. Losses at the gene ends were 4 bases for V and 3 bases for J; bases not matched to a gene: 13. Germline V lookup: CDR1 SGHRS, CDR2 YFSETQ. The CDR3 totals 16 residues. The CDR3 sequence is CASSPTNRGRFYEQYF. The covered CDR3 bases are TGCGCCAGCAGCCCCACAAACAGGGGTCGCTTCTACGAG.

Concerning this clone: From the germline J gene comes the end of the CDR3, since the read stops 3 residues before it. V is TRBV5-3 and J is TRBJ1-1; D may be TRBD1 (5 bases). TRBV5-3 counts as an open reading frame of uncertain function. The CDR3 is made up of 13 amino acids. The ends were cut back, 1 base at V and 3 bases at J, with 7 bases in the middle. The CDR3: CARSLRRDTEAFF. The sequenced CDR3 bases are TGTGCCAGAAGCTTGCGCAGGGACACTGAA.

As regards this clone: The CDR3 extends 3 residues past the end of the read, so its final part is completed from the germline J gene. The genes are TRBV7-9 and TRBJ1-2; possibly TRBD1 for D (6 bases). The CDR3 runs to 15 residues. From germline, CDR1 is SEHNR and CDR2 FQNEAQ (reference sequence). The sequenced CDR3 bases are TGTGCCAGCAGTCAGGGGTCGGACGCCTCCTACGAC. Its translation is CASSQGSDASYD. The CDR3 in its entirety is CASSQGSDASYDYTF. Full variable domain (missing parts from reference TRBV7-9 and TRBJ1-2): DTGVSQNPRHKITKRGQNVTFRCDPISEHNRLYWYRQTLGQGPEFLTYFQNEAQLEKSRLLSDRFSAERPKGSFSTLEIQRTEQGDSAMYLCASSQGSDASYDYTFGSGTRLTVV.

A word on this clone: The read finishes 3 residues shy of the CDR3 end, and the germline J gene is used to complete it. The chain joins TRBV5-1 to TRBJ1-3; D gene uncertain. This CDR3 contains 14 residues. Trimming removed 0 bases from V and 0 bases from J, with 4 bases in between. The germline gives CDR1 SGHRS, CDR2 YFSETQ. CDR3 DNA, as far as it was read: TGCGCCAGCAGCTTGGACGGCTCTGGAAACACC. Encoded protein: CASSLDGSGNT. The whole CDR3 protein reads CASSLDGSGNTIYF.

Regarding this clone: The read ends 3 residues before the CDR3 terminus; that terminus is restored from the germline J gene. The J gene is TRBJ1-2, the V gene TRBV11-2; 12 positions agree with TRBD1. This CDR3 is built from 15 residues. With 5 bases clipped from V and 5 bases from J, the junction kept 6 bases outside the gene matches. The germline gives CDR1 SGHAT, CDR2 FQNNGV. The sequenced part of the CDR3 DNA is TGTGCCAGCAGCCTAGGGACAGGGGGCGCATATGGC. Protein: CASSLGTGGAYG. The entire CDR3 protein reads CASSLGTGGAYGYTF.

CDR3 DNA, as far as it was read: TGTGCCAGCAGCTCGGTTGAATATGAG. Translation: CASSSVEYE. From start to end, the CDR3 is CASSSVEYEQFF. The V and J genes are TRBV11-3 and TRBJ2-1; D is undetermined. Read sequence stops 3 residues before the CDR3 end, and the germline J gene provides the missing end. Germline V lookup: CDR1 SGHNT, CDR2 YENEEA. This CDR3 has 12 amino acids. Trimming stripped 4 bases from V and 8 bases from J, with 9 bases between.

In regard to this clone: The CDR3 is cut off 3 residues early in the read; its end comes from the germline J gene. This chain uses TRBV19 with TRBJ1-2; D might be TRBD1 (5 bases). Germline lookup yields CDR1 LNHDA and CDR2 SQIVND (reference sequence). This CDR3 comprises 14 residues. CDR3: CASSIGPGAYDYTF. The sequenced CDR3 bases are TGTGCCAGTAGTATAGGCCCTGGGGCCTACGAC.

CDR3 protein: CASSPPSNRGIGYTF. Incomplete CDR3 DNA: TGTGCCAGCTCACCACCCAGCAACAGGGGGATCGGC. The rearrangement joins TRBV18 to TRBJ1-2; 8 nucleotides agree with TRBD1. The read finishes 3 residues shy of the CDR3 end, and the germline J gene is used to complete it. The CDR3 consists of 15 residues. Germline V CDR1 and CDR2: KGHSH, LQKENI.

Notes on this clone: The sequenced fragment ends 3 residues before the CDR3 boundary, so the rest is inferred from the germline J gene. The chain couples TRBV30 to TRBJ1-1; D not certain. Germline V gene data show CDR1 as GTSNPN and CDR2 as SVGIG (reference sequence). The CDR3 is made up of 11 amino acids. V was pared by 2 bases and J by 5 bases, with 6 bases between. CDR3 loop: CAWSTRTEAFF. CDR3 DNA (partial): TGTGCCTGGAGTACGAGGACTGAA.

Turning to this clone: The read falls 3 residues short of the CDR3 end, and the missing part is taken from the germline J gene. The V and J genes are TRBV19 and TRBJ1-5, with 10 bases fitting TRBD1. Looked up from germline, CDR1 is LNHDA and CDR2 is SQIVND (reference sequence). Trimming took 6 bases from V and 2 from J; bases not matched to a gene: 1. The CDR3 sequence is 14 residues long. Incomplete CDR3 DNA: TGTGCCAGTAGGGGGACAGGGGGCAATCAGCCC. Its protein product is CASRGTGGNQP. The CDR3 reads in full as CASRGTGGNQPQHF.

About this clone itself: The sequenced fragment ends 3 residues before the CDR3 boundary, so the rest is inferred from the germline J gene. The gene calls are TRBV12-3 or TRBV12-4 and TRBJ1-5, with TRBD1 as a possible D gene (5 bases). The length of the CDR3 is 15 residues. Between the trimmed V and J ends, which lost 2 bases and 3 bases, there was a span of 11 bases. CDR3 region: CASSLWQGDNQPQHF. The covered CDR3 bases are TGTGCCAGCAGTTTATGGCAGGGAGACAATCAGCCC.

A remark on this clone: The read terminates 3 residues ahead of where the CDR3 ends, so the germline J gene completes it. The V and J genes are TRBV5-1 and TRBJ2-5; 10 nucleotides align to TRBD2. The length of the CDR3 is 16 residues. CDR1 and CDR2 from the germline V gene are SGHRS and YFSETQ. V lost 5 bases to trimming and J lost 5 bases; unmatched junction nucleotides: 12. CDR3 DNA, as far as it was read: TGCGCCAGCAGACTTGTCCCTAGCGGGAGCCCGGAGACC. Its protein product is CASRLVPSGSPET. The whole CDR3 protein reads CASRLVPSGSPETQYF.

Of note for this clone: From the germline J gene comes the end of the CDR3, since the read stops 3 residues before it. The chain is built from TRBV23-1 and TRBJ1-4; 8 positions agree with TRBD1. TRBV23-1 is classed as an ORF, of uncertain function. The junction had 9 bases not matched to a gene; V was cut back by 8 bases and J by 1 base. The CDR3 totals 16 residues. Incomplete CDR3 DNA: TGCGCCAGCGGGGGACAGGCTTGTGTAACTAATGAAAAA. Its translation is CASGGQACVTNEK. In full, the CDR3 is CASGGQACVTNEKLFF.